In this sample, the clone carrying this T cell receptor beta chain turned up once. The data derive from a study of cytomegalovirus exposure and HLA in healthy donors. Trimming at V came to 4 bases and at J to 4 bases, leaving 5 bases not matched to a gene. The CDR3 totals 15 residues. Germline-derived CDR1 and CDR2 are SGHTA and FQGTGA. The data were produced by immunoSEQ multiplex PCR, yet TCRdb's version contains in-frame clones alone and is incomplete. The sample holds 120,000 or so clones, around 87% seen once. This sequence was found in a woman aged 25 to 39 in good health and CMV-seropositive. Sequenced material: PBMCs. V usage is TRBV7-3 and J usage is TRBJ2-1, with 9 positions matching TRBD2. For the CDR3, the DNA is TGTGCCAGCAGCTCTAGCGGGACTAGATACAATGAGCAGTTCTTC. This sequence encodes CASSSSGTRYNEQFF.